Following are 8 T cell receptor beta chains from one sample sequenced in a study of shared clonotypes between healthy human individuals (TCRdb year 2020). Libraries were constructed by the immunoSEQ multiplex PCR assay. What TCRdb holds here is the immuneACCESS table cut down to in-frame rearrangements. Part of the clones is not present; checked against another copy, under half of the missing clones reflect an unresolved V gene, and the others are unexplained. The sample profile shows about 480,000 clones; less than 85% of them were found once. Of the sample, approximately 13% falls within the top ten clones. Sequencing input: PBMCs. The receptors originated from a woman in her thirties or forties in good health. Some clones in this sample may be carry-over from other donors' samples.

Note on this clone: A read error may explain this, as a much larger clone is one base away. This rearrangement joins TRBV5-4 to TRBJ2-5; D gene ambiguous. Germline CDR1 is SGHNT and CDR2 is YYREEE (reference sequence). There are 13 residues in the CDR3. V was trimmed by 0 bases and J by 2 bases, leaving 5 bases between them. Here the CDR3 reads CASSLDKQETQYF. The CDR3 DNA is TGTGCCAGCAGCTTGGACAAGCAAGAGACCCAGTACTTC.

This chain links TRBV30 with TRBJ2-3; TRBD2 matches 9 bases. Germline values: CDR1 GTSNPN, CDR2 SVGIG (reference sequence). The CDR3 loop spans 16 amino acids. V trimming: 1 base; J trimming: 3 bases; junction bases outside the gene matches: 8. DNA of the CDR3: TGTGCCTGGAGTGGTCCGACGCGGGGGGGAACAGATACGCAGTATTTT. Translated: CAWSGPTRGGTDTQYF.

This clone has only a few counts. V usage is TRBV30 and J usage is TRBJ1-1, with TRBD1 matching over 7 bases. CDR1 GTSNPN and CDR2 SVGIG come from the germline V gene (reference sequence). The CDR3 has 13 amino acids. Trimming cost V 5 bases and J 3 bases; bases outside gene matches: 6. CDR3: CAWDQGVDTEAFF. In DNA form, the CDR3 reads TGTGCCTGGGACCAGGGGGTAGACACTGAAGCTTTCTTT. Based on the CDR3 plus reference TRBV30 and TRBJ1-1, the full variable domain is SQTIHQWPATLVQPVGSPLSLECTVEGTSNPNLYWYRQAAGRGLQLLFYSVGIGQISSEVPQNLSASRPQDRQFILSSKKLLLSDSGFYLCAWDQGVDTEAFFGQGTRLTVV.

This clone was observed a single time. This rearrangement joins TRBV7-9 to TRBJ2-5; 8 bases align to TRBD1. Germline loops: CDR1 SEHNR, CDR2 FQNEAQ (reference sequence). V lost 2 bases to trimming and J lost 5 bases; unmatched junction nucleotides: 7. This CDR3 has 15 amino acids. CDR3 nucleotide sequence: TGTGCCAGCAGCTTATCAGGGGGCCTTGAGGAGACCCAGTACTTC. The encoded protein is CASSLSGGLEETQYF.

The chain carries TRBV7-8 and TRBJ1-1; possible D gene TRBD1, 5 bases. Germline assignment: CDR1 SGHVS and CDR2 FQNEAQ. The CDR3 spans 14 residues. Trimming shortened V by 5 bases and J by 3 bases, and 13 bases separated the two germline ends. CDR3 in amino acids: CASSALGTYTEAFF. The CDR3 nucleotides are TGTGCCAGCAGCGCATTGGGGACCTACACTGAAGCTTTCTTT.

This clone was recorded once. V and J are TRBV7-2 and TRBJ1-5; TRBD1 is a possible D gene (6 bases). The germline gives CDR1 SGHTA, CDR2 FQGNSA. This CDR3 spans 16 amino acids. Trimming removed 1 base at V and 0 bases at J, with 10 bases between. The DNA for the CDR3 is TGTGCCAGCAGCTTAGGGACAGCCTATAGCAATCAGCCCCAGCATTTT. It encodes CASSLGTAYSNQPQHF. Together with reference TRBV7-2 and TRBJ1-5, the CDR3 gives the full variable domain: GAGVSQSPSNKVTEKGKDVELRCDPISGHTALYWYRQSLGQGLEFLIYFQGNSAPDKSGLPSDRFSAERTGGSVSTLTIQRTQQEDSAVYLCASSLGTAYSNQPQHFGDGTRLSIL.

This clone was detected a few times. V gene TRBV10-2 combines with J gene TRBJ2-3; D remains ambiguous. With 8 bases removed from V and 1 base from J, the gap between germline ends came to 16 bases. The CDR3 loop spans 15 amino acids. The V gene's germline CDR1 is WSHSY and CDR2 SAAADI. The CDR3 loop reads CASGPGFRGTDTQYF. DNA for the CDR3: TGCGCCAGCGGGCCGGGCTTTAGGGGCACAGATACGCAGTATTTT.

V gene TRBV2 combines with J gene TRBJ2-2; TRBD1 might be the D (5 bases). Germline CDR1 and CDR2: SNHLY and FYNNEI. The germline V and J ends were trimmed by 3 bases and 7 bases, with 9 bases remaining between them. This CDR3 comprises 13 residues. The CDR3 DNA follows: TGTGCCAGCAGTGACAGGGTCAACGGGGAGCTGTTTTTT. Translating gives CASSDRVNGELFF.